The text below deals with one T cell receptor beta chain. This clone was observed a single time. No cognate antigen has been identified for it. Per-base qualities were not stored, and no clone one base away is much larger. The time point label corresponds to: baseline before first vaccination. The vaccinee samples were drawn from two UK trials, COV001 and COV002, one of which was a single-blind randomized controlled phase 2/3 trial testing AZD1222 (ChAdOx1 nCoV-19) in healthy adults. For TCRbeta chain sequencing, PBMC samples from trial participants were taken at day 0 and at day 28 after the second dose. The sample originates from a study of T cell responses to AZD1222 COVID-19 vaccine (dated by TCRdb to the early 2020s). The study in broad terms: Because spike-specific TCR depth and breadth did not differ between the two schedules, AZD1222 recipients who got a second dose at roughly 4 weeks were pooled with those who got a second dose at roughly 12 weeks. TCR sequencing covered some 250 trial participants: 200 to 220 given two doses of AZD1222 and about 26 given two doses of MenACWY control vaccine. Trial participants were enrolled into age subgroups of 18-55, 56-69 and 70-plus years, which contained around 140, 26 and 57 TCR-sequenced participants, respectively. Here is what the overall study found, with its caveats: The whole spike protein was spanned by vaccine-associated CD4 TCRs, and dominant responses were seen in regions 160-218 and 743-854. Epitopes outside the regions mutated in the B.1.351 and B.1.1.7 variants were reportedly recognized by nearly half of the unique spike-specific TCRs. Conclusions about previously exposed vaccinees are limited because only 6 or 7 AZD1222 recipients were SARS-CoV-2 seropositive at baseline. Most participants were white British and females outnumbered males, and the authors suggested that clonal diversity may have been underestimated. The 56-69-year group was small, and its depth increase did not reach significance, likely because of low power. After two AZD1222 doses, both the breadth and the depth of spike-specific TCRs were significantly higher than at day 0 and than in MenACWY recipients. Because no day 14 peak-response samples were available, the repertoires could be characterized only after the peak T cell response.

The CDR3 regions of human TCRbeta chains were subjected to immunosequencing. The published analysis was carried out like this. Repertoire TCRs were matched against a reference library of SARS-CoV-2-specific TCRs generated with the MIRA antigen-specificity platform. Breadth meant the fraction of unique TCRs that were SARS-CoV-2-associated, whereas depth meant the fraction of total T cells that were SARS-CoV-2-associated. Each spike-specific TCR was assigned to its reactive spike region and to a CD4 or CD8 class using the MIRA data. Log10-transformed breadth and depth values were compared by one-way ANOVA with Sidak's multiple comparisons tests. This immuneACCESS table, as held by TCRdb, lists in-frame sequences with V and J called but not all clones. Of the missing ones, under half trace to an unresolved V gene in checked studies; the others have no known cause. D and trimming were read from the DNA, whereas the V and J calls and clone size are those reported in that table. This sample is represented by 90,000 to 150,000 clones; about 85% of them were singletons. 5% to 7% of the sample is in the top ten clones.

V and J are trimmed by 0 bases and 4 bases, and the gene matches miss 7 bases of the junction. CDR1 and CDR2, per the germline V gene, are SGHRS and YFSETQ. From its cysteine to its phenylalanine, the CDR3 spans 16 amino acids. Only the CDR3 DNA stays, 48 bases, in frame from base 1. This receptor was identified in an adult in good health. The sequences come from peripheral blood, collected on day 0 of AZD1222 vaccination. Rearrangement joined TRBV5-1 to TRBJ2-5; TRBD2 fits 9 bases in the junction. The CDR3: CASSLAGGGAGETQYF. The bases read TGCGCCAGCAGCTTGGCCGGCGGGGGGGCCGGAGAGACCCAGTACTTC.